This paragraph covers one T cell receptor beta chain sequence. This specimen comes from a study of T cells in Graves' hyperthyroidism and ophthalmopathy. Amplification of TCR beta CDR3 regions used RNA as the template. The HTBI primer set served for first-round RT-PCR of the TCR CDR3. TCRdb fed the multiplex PCR reads into MiXCR, producing one record per CDR3 protein. The data contain about 680,000 distinct CDR3 sequences, about 35% of them singletons. The V end lost 5 bases, the J end lost 0 bases, and 1 base lay between the germline ends. Looked up from germline, CDR1 is ENHRY and CDR2 is SYGVKD. The CDR3 extends over 12 amino acids.

The sequencing sample was made of blood. The origin of this receptor is a woman aged 40-49 years with Graves' hyperthyroidism. The rearrangement uses TRBV10-3 and TRBJ1-4, with D unresolved. CDR3 nucleotide sequence: TGTGCCATCAGTACAACTAATGAAAAACTGTTTTTT. Its protein product is CAISTTNEKLFF.